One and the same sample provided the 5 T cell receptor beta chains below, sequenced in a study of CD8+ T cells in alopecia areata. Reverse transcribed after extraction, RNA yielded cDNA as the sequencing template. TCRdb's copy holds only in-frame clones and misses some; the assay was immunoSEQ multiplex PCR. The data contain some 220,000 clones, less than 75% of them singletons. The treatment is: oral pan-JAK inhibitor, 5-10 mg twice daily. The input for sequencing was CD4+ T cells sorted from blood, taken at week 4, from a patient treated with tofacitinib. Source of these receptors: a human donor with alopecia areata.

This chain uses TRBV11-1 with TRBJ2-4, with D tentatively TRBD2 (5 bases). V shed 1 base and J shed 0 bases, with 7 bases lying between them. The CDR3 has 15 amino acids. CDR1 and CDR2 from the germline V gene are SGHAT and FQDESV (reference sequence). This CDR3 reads CASSLGGLAKNIQYF. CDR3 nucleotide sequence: TGTGCCAGCAGCTTAGGCGGACTAGCCAAAAACATTCAGTACTTC.

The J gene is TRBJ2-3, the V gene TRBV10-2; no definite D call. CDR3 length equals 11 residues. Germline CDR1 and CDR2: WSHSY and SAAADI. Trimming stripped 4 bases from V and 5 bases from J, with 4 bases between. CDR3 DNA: TGCGCCAGCAGTGGGGGAGATACGCAGTATTTT. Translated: CASSGGDTQYF.

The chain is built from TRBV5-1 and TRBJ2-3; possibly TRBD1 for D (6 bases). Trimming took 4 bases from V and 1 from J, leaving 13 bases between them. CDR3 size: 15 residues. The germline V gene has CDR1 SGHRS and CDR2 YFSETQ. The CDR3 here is CASSLQGVGTDTQYF. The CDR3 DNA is TGCGCCAGCAGCCTACAGGGAGTGGGCACAGATACGCAGTATTTT.

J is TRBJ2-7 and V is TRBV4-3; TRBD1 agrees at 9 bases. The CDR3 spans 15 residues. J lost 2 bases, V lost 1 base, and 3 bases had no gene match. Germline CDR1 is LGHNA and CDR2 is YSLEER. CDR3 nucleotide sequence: TGCGCCAGCAGCCAAGGACAGGGGGGCACCTACGAGCAGTACTTC. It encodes CASSQGQGGTYEQYF.

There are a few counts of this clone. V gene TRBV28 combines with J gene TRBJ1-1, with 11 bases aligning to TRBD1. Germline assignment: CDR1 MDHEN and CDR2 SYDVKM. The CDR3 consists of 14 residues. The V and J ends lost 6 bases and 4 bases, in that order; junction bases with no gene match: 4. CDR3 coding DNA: TGTGCCAGCAGCCCCGGGACAGGGGGCACTGAAGCTTTCTTT. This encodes CASSPGTGGTEAFF.